This T cell receptor (beta chain) was identified in a study of shared clonotypes between healthy human individuals. Across the whole study: In total, the donors were two women and three men aged 18 to 49.

Execution of the assay was at deep level. Sequenced by immunoSEQ multiplex PCR; TCRdb stores in-frame clones only, minus some. The sample contains around 2,000,000 clones, about 92% of which appear only once. Selected positively for CCR7 and CD45RO-negative, naive CD8 cells excluded terminally differentiated effector memory CD45RA+ cells. From germline, CDR1 is MNHEY and CDR2 SMNVEV (reference sequence). CDR3 length: 11 amino acids. V shed 8 bases and J 5 bases; nucleotides not matched to a gene: 2. On this clone itself: The sample contains more than one DNA sequence encoding this CDR3.

This TCR came from a man between 18 and 35 years old in good health. Some clones in this sample may be carry-over from other donors' samples. The chain combines TRBV27 with TRBJ2-7, with TRBD1 matching 8 bases. Sample: naive CD8+ T cells from PBMCs. CDR3 nucleotides: TGTGCCAGCTCAGGGGGCCACGAGCAGTACTTC. Translated: CASSGGHEQYF.